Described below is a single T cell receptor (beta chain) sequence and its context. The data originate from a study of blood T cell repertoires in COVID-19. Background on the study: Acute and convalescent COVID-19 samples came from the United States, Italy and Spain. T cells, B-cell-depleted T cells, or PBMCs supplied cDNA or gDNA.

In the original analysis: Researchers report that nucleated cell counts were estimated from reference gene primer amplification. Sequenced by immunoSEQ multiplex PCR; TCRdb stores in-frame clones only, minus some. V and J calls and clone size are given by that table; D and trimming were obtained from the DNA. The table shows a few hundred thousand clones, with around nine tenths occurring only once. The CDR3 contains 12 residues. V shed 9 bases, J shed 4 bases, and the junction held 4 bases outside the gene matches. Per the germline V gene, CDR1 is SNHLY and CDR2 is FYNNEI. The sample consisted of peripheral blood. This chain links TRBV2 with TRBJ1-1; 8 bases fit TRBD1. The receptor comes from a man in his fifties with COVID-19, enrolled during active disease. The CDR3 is CASSGGGTEAFF. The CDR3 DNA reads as TGTGCCAGTTCAGGGGGCGGCACTGAAGCTTTCTTT.